This TCR beta chain stems from a study of blood T cells in healthy people across ages. Study results and limitations: Roughly linearly, TCR beta diversity per million T cells fell as age increased. When one million T cells were used, diversity estimates were thought to be underestimates.

Concerning this clonotype itself: Its antigen is currently unknown. Just one base apart from a much larger clone, this may be a read error.

All donors came from Russia, were Caucasian and healthy, and spanned ages roughly 6 to 95. There are 13 residues in the CDR3. Per germline, CDR1 SQVTM and CDR2 ANQGSEA. The authors ran a second PCR of roughly 6 to 12 cycles using a sample-barcoded 5' primer and a J-beta primer mix. Through a template-switch adaptor with 12 random nucleotides, each cDNA molecule received a tag. TCRdb re-derived calls from the 5' RACE reads in MiXCR, one entry per CDR3 protein. The sample has some 800,000 distinct CDR3 sequences; approximately 44% are singletons. V usage is TRBV29-1 and J usage is TRBJ2-5; D remains unclear. The sequenced sample was blood. The origin of this receptor is a man in his sixties in good health. The CDR3 protein is CGVALIVQETQYF. In DNA, the CDR3 is TGCGGCGTTGCCCTTATTGTCCAAGAGACCCAGTACTTC.